The rows below give T cell receptor beta chains drawn from one sample of a study of identical twins. TCRdb reprocessed the 5' RACE reads with MiXCR, giving one entry per CDR3 protein. The sample carries around 510,000 distinct CDR3 sequences, roughly an eighth recorded once. The sample was also linked to a second study, of yellow fever vaccine responses in identical twins.

The sequenced material came from CD4+ T cells sorted from blood. Every receptor here comes from a woman in her late teens or twenties in good health. CDR3s include the opening cysteine and the closing phenylalanine or tryptophan. The D gene is left open where the match is weak. The size of a clone is reported for some rows only, either as once, few or many, or as a class for expanded clones.

>many|TRBV5-1|TRBD1|TRBJ1-5
CASSLEQGNQPQHF
TGTGCCAGCAGTTTGGAACAGGGGAATCAGCCCCAGCATTTT
>few|TRBV7-2|TRBD1|TRBJ1-1
CASSVGYRGGDTEAFF
TGTGCCAGCAGCGTGGGCTACAGGGGGGGAGACACTGAAGCTTTCTTT
>few|TRBV5-6|NA|TRBJ1-1
CASSQFDMLAEAFF
TGTGCCAGCAGCCAATTCGACATGCTCGCTGAAGCTTTCTTT
>few|TRBV7-9|TRBD2|TRBJ2-3
CASSATSGMVDTQYF
TGTGCCAGCAGCGCGACTAGCGGGATGGTAGATACGCAGTATTTT
>NA|TRBV30|TRBD1|TRBJ2-2
CAWSGGTGKVFWTGELFF
TGTGCCTGGAGTGGGGGGACAGGGAAAGTATTTTGGACCGGGGAGCTGTTTTTT
>few|TRBV6-2/TRBV6-3|TRBD2|TRBJ2-7
CASSYNGGAYEQYF
TGTGCCAGCAGTTACAATGGGGGGGCCTACGAGCAGTACTTC
>NA|TRBV7-2|TRBD2|TRBJ2-5
CASSRQRDWQETQYF
TGTGCCAGCAGCCGTCAGCGGGACTGGCAGGAGACCCAGTACTTC
>NA|TRBV24-1|NA|TRBJ2-1
CATSGTGSSYNEQFF
TGTGCCACCAGTGGTACGGGTAGCTCCTACAATGAGCAGTTCTTC
>NA|TRBV23-1|TRBD1|TRBJ2-3
CASIPDRDLFFTQYF
TGCGCCAGCATTCCGGACAGGGACCTATTTTTTACGCAGTATTTT
>NA|TRBV28|NA|TRBJ2-2
CASIFGVNTGELFF
TGTGCCAGCATATTCGGGGTTAACACCGGGGAGCTGTTTTTT
>NA|TRBV12-3/TRBV12-4|NA|TRBJ1-1
CASSLQGTANTEAFF
TGTGCCAGCAGTTTGCAAGGGACTGCGAACACTGAAGCTTTCTTT
>few|TRBV5-1|NA|TRBJ2-5
CASSLVVVGQETQYF
TGCGCCAGCAGCTTGGTTGTAGTCGGACAAGAGACCCAGTACTTC
>few|TRBV9|NA|TRBJ1-4
CASSVEIRGSNEKLFF
TGTGCCAGCAGCGTAGAAATTCGGGGCTCTAACGAAAAACTGTTTTTT
>NA|TRBV28|NA|TRBJ2-1
CASSSLVGGVFF
TGTGCCAGCAGCTCCTTAGTGGGGGGCGTCTTCTTC
>NA|TRBV9|TRBD2|TRBJ2-3
CASSVIGRTDTQYF
TGTGCCAGCAGCGTAATCGGGAGGACAGATACGCAGTATTTT
>NA|TRBV28|NA|TRBJ2-1
CASSLGGGEYNEQFF
TGTGCCAGCAGTTTGGGAGGGGGGGAATACAATGAGCAGTTCTTC
>few|TRBV28|NA|TRBJ1-1
CASSSFRQMNTEAFF
TGTGCCAGCAGTTCCTTCCGGCAGATGAACACTGAAGCTTTCTTT
>few|TRBV11-3|TRBD2|TRBJ2-7
CASRGWLAGVYEQYF
TGTGCCAGCCGGGGATGGCTAGCGGGAGTCTACGAGCAGTACTTC
>few|TRBV6-1|NA|TRBJ2-3
CASKGLAIGTQYF
TGTGCCAGCAAGGGCCTCGCGATCGGTACGCAGTATTTT
>few|TRBV7-2|NA|TRBJ2-2
CASSKTSSPGELFF
TGTGCCAGCAGCAAGACTAGTAGTCCCGGGGAGCTGTTTTTT
>NA|TRBV20-1|TRBD2|TRBJ2-7
CSARDPRSGSLNEQYF
TGCAGTGCTAGAGATCCTCGGAGCGGGAGTCTCAACGAGCAGTACTTC
>few|TRBV2|NA|TRBJ1-1
CASSGVLNTEAFF
TGTGCCAGCAGCGGAGTCCTGAACACTGAAGCTTTCTTT
>many|TRBV7-2|NA|TRBJ2-7
CASSLASFGGSGYEQYF
TGTGCCAGCAGCTTAGCTTCGTTCGGGGGATCGGGCTACGAGCAGTACTTC
>NA|TRBV11-1|TRBD1|TRBJ2-7
CASSTTGERYEQYF
TGTGCCAGCAGCACCACAGGGGAACGCTACGAGCAGTACTTC
>NA|TRBV15|NA|TRBJ2-3
CATSAGRGTDTQYF
TGTGCCACCAGCGCAGGGCGGGGCACAGATACGCAGTATTTT
>NA|TRBV4-2|TRBD2|TRBJ2-3
CASSQDLLGGIPSTDTQYF
TGTGCCAGCAGCCAGGATCTACTCGGGGGGATCCCTAGCACAGATACGCAGTATTTT
>NA|TRBV28|NA|TRBJ1-1
CASNLRDTEAFF
TGTGCCAGCAATCTACGGGACACTGAAGCTTTCTTT
>few|TRBV5-5|NA|TRBJ1-5
CASSLDSFQSALAQHF
TGTGCCAGCAGCCTAGACAGTTTCCAATCAGCCCTGGCCCAGCATTTT
>few|TRBV7-9|TRBD1|TRBJ2-3
CASTQGQDSGDTQYF
TGTGCCAGCACCCAAGGACAGGATTCGGGAGATACGCAGTATTTT
>many|TRBV5-6|TRBD2|TRBJ2-1
CASSLSSGSSYNEQFF
TGTGCCAGCAGCTTGTCGAGCGGGAGCTCCTACAATGAGCAGTTCTTC
>few|TRBV7-2|NA|TRBJ2-3
CASSLEGGLTQYF
TGTGCCAGCAGCCTAGAGGGGGGACTAACGCAGTATTTT
>many|TRBV7-9|TRBD2|TRBJ2-5
CASSARGGETQYF
TGTGCCAGCAGCGCGAGGGGAGGGGAGACCCAGTACTTC
>NA|TRBV20-1|TRBD1|TRBJ1-5
CSVRQGGSNQPQHF
TGCAGTGTACGACAGGGTGGGTCAAATCAGCCCCAGCATTTT
>many|TRBV11-2|TRBD2|TRBJ2-1
CASSSPAVLAGGPVNEQFF
TGTGCCAGCAGCTCCCCCGCGGTACTAGCGGGGGGGCCTGTTAATGAGCAGTTCTTC
>NA|TRBV7-9|NA|TRBJ2-1
CASSSNREQFF
TGTGCCAGCAGCAGTAATAGGGAGCAGTTCTTC
>few|TRBV13|NA|TRBJ2-5
CASSLARQQETQYF
TGTGCCAGCAGCTTAGCACGGCAACAAGAGACCCAGTACTTC
>NA|TRBV7-3|NA|TRBJ2-7
CASSLGVSNEQYF
TGTGCCAGCAGCTTAGGTGTGAGCAACGAGCAGTACTTC
>NA|TRBV11-3|NA|TRBJ2-7
CASSPTAGHYEQYF
TGTGCCAGCAGCCCGACTGCCGGACACTACGAGCAGTACTTC
>NA|TRBV20-1|NA|TRBJ2-3
CSASGIPGGTGTDTQYF
TGCAGTGCTAGCGGGATCCCCGGCGGGACGGGCACAGATACGCAGTATTTT
>few|TRBV7-2|NA|TRBJ2-1
CASSFGTRAYNEQFF
TGTGCCAGCAGCTTCGGAACTCGGGCCTACAATGAGCAGTTCTTC
>many|TRBV25-1|NA|TRBJ2-7
CASSASGTLYEQYF
TGTGCCAGCAGTGCCTCCGGGACACTCTACGAGCAGTACTTC
>few|TRBV25-1|NA|TRBJ1-4
CASSETQGAEKLFF
TGTGCCAGCAGTGAGACCCAGGGCGCTGAAAAACTGTTTTTT